This TCR beta chain was captured by sequencing in a study of PD-1 blockade in mismatch repair-deficient tumors. From germline, CDR1 is SGHNT and CDR2 YENEEA. The CDR3 extends over 15 amino acids. The V gene end was trimmed by 2 bases and the J gene end by 3 bases; junction bases not matched to a gene: 4. The data were produced by immunoSEQ multiplex PCR, yet TCRdb's version contains in-frame clones alone and is incomplete. The sample holds approximately 51,000 clones, roughly 80% seen once. TCRs were sequenced from a few patients responding to pembrolizumab. The chain employs TRBV11-3 and TRBJ2-3; 8 nucleotides align to TRBD2. This TCR was sampled from an adult with mismatch repair-deficient cancer. The source material was peripheral blood, sampled about 20 weeks after starting pembrolizumab. For the CDR3, the DNA is TGTGCCAGCAGCTTAACGGGAGGGCTGACAGATACGCAGTATTTT. Translating it yields CASSLTGGLTDTQYF.